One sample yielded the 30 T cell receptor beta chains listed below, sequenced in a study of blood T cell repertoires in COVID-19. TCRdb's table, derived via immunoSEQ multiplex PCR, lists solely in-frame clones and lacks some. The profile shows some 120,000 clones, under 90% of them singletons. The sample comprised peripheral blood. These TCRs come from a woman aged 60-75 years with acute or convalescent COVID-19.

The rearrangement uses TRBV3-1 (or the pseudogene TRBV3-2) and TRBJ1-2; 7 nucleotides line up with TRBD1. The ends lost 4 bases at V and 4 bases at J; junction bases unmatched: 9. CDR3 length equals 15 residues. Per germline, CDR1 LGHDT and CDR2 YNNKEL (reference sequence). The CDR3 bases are TGTGCCAGCAGCCTAGAGGGGGCAGGGGCCTATGGCTACACCTTC. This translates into CASSLEGAGAYGYTF.

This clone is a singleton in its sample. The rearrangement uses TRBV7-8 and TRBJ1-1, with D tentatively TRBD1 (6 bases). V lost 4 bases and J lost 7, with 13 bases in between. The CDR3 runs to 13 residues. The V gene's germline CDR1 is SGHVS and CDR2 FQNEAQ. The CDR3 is CASSWDKGFEAFF. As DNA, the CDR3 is TGTGCCAGCAGCTGGGACAAGGGATTTGAAGCTTTCTTT.

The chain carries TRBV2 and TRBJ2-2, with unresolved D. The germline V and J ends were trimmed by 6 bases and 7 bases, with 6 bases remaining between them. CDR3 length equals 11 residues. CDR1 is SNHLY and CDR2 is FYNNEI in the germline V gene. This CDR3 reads CASRSLGELFF. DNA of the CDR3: TGTGCCAGCAGGTCTCTCGGGGAGCTGTTTTTT. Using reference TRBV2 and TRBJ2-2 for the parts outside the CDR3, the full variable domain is EPEVTQTPSHQVTQMGQEVILRCVPISNHLYFYWYRQILGQKVEFLVSFYNNEISEKSEIFDDQFSVERPDGSNFTLKIRSTKLEDSAMYFCASRSLGELFFGEGSRLTVL.

Written as DNA, the CDR3 is TGTGCCAGCAGCCTGGGGGCGAGCGGATCCGAGCAGTACTTC. This translates into CASSLGASGSEQYF. V gene TRBV5-6 combines with J gene TRBJ2-7; D might be TRBD1 (6 bases). The V end lost 4 bases, the J end lost 6 bases, and 17 bases lay between the germline ends. The CDR3 has 14 amino acids. Germline assignment: CDR1 SGHDT and CDR2 YYEEEE.

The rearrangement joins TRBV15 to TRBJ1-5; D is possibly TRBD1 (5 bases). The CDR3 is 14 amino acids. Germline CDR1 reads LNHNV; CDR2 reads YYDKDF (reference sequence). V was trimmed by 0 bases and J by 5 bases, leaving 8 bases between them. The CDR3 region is CATSRETGDQPQHF. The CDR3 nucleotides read TGTGCCACCAGCAGAGAAACAGGTGATCAGCCCCAGCATTTT.

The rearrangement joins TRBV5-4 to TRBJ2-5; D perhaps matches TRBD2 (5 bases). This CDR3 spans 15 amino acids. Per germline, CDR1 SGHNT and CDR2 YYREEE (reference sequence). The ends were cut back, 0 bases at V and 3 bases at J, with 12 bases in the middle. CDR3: CASSLGLLDEETQYF. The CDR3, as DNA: TGTGCCAGCAGCTTGGGGTTACTAGACGAAGAGACCCAGTACTTC.

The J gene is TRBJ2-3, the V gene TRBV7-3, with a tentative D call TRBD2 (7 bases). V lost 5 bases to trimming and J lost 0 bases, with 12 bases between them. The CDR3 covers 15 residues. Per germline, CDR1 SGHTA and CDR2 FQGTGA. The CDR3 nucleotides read TGTGCCAGCAGCGCCGGGGGGCTTAGCACAGATACGCAGTATTTT. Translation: CASSAGGLSTDTQYF.

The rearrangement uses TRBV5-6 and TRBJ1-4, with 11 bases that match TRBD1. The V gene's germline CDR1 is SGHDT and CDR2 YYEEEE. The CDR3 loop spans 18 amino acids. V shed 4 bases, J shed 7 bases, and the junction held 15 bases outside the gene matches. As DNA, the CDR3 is TGTGCCAGCAGCCCTGAGGGTGGACAGGGGGCTCTCGGTGAAAAACTGTTTTTT. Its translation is CASSPEGGQGALGEKLFF.

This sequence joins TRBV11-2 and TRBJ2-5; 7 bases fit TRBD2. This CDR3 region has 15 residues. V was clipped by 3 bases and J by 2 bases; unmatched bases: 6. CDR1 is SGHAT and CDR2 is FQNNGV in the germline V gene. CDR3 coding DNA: TGTGCCAGCAGCTTGCCGGGGGGAATACAAGAGACCCAGTACTTC. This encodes CASSLPGGIQETQYF.

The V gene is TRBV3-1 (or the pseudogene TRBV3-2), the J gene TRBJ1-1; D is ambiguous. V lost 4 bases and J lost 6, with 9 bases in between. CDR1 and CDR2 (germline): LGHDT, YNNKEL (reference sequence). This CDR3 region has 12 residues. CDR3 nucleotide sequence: TGTGCCAGCAGCCTCAATCGCGCTGAAGCTTTCTTT. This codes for CASSLNRAEAFF.

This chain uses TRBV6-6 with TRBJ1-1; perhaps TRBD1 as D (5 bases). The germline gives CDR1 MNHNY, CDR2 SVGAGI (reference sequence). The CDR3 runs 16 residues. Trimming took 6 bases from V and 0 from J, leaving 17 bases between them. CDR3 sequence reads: CASRRTWGTVNTEAFF. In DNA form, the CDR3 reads TGTGCCAGCAGGAGAACTTGGGGCACAGTGAACACTGAAGCTTTCTTT.

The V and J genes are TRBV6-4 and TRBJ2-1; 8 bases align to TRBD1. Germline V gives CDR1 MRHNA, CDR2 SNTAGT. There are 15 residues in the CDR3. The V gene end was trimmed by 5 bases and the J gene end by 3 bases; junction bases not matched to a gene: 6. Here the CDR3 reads CASSLQGENYNEQFF. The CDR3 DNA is TGTGCCAGCAGTTTACAGGGGGAGAACTACAATGAGCAGTTCTTC.

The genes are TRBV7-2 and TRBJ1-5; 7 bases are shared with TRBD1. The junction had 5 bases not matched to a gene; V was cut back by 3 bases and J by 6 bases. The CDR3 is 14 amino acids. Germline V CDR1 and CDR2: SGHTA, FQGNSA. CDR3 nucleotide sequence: TGTGCCAGCAGCTTCGGGACAGCTAGTCAGCCCCAGCATTTT. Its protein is CASSFGTASQPQHF.

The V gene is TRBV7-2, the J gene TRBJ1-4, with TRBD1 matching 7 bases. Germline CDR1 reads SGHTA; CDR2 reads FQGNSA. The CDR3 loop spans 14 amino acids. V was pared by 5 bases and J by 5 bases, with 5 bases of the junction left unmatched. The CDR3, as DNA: TGTGCCAGCAGCCCGACAGGGATGAATGAAAAACTGTTTTTT. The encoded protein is CASSPTGMNEKLFF.

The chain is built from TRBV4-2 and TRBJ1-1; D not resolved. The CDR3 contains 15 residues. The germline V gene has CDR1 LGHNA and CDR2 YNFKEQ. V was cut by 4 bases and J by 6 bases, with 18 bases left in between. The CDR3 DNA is TGTGCCAGCAGCCCTCGCGCAGCTAGGAAGGCTGAAGCTTTCTTT. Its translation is CASSPRAARKAEAFF.

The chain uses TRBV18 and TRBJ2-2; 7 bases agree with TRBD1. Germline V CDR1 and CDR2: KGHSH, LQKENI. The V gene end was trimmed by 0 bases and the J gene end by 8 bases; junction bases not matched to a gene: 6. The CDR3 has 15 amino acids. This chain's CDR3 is CASSPPRQGIGELFF. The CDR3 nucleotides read TGTGCCAGCTCACCACCGAGACAGGGTATAGGGGAGCTGTTTTTT.

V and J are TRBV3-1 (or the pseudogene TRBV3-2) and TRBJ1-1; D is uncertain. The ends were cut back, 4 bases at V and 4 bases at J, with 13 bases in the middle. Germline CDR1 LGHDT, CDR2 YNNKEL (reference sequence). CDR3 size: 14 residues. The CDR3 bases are TGTGCCAGCAGCCGAATGGTCGGTGGCACTGAAGCTTTCTTT. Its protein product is CASSRMVGGTEAFF.

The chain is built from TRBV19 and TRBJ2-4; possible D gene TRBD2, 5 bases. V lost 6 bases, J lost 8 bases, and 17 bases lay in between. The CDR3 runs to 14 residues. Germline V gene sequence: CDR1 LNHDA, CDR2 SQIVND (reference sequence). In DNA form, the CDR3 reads TGTGCCAGTAGCTCAACGATTGTGGAGGACATTCAGTACTTC. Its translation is CASSSTIVEDIQYF.

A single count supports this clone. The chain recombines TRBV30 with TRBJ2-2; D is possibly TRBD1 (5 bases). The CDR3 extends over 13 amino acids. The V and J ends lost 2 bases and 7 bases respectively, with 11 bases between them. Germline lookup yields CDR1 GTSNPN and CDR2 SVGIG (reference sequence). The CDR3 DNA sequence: TGTGCCTGGAGTAAGGGGATCGGCGGGGAGCTGTTTTTT. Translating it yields CAWSKGIGGELFF.

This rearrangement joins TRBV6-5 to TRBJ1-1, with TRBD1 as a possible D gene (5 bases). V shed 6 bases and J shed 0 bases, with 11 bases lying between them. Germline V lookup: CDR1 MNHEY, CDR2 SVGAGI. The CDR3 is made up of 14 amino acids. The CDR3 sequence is CASSDPGLNTEAFF. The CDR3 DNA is TGTGCCAGCAGCGACCCAGGGTTGAACACTGAAGCTTTCTTT.

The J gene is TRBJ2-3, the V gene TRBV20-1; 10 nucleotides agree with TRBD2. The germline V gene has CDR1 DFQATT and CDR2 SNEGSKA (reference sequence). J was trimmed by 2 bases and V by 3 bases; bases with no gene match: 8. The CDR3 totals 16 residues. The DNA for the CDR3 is TGCAGTGCTAGTGTAGAAGCGGGGGGGATCACAGATACGCAGTATTTT. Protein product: CSASVEAGGITDTQYF.

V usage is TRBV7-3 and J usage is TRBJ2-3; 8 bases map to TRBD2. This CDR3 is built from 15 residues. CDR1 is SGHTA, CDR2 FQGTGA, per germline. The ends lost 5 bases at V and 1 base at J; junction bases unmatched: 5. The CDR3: CASSLSGVRTDTQYF. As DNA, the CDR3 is TGTGCCAGCAGCCTTAGCGGGGTTCGCACAGATACGCAGTATTTT.

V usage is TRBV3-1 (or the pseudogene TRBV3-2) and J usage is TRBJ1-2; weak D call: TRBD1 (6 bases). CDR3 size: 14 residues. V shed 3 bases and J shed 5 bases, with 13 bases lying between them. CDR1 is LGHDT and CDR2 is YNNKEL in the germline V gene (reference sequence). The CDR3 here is CASSQDRDRYGYTF. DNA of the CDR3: TGTGCCAGCAGCCAGGACAGAGATAGGTATGGCTACACCTTC.

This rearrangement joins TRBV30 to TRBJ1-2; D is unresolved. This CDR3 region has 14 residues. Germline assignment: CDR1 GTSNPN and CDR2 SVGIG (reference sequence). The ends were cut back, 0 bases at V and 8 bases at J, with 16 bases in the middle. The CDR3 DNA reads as TGTGCCTGGAGTGTGGGCTCTCGAGAGGGAGGCTACACCTTC. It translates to CAWSVGSREGGYTF.

CDR3: CASSTARTGELFF. The CDR3 region has the DNA TGTGCCAGCTCGACAGCTAGAACCGGGGAGCTGTTTTTT. This rearrangement joins TRBV18 to TRBJ2-2; tentatively, D is TRBD1 (5 bases). The germline gives CDR1 KGHSH, CDR2 LQKENI. The CDR3 runs to 13 residues. Between the trimmed V and J ends, which lost 6 bases and 5 bases, there was a span of 10 bases.

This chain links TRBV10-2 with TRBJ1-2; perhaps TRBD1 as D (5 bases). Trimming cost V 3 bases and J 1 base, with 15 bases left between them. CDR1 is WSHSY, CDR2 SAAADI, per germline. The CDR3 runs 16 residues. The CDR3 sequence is CASSEEGRGDNYGYTF. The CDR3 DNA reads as TGCGCCAGCAGTGAAGAAGGAAGGGGTGATAACTATGGCTACACCTTC.

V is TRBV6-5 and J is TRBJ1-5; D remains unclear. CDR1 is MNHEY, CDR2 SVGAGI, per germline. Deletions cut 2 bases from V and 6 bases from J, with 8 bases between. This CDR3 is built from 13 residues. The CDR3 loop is CASSYDYGQPQHF. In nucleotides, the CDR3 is TGTGCCAGCAGTTACGATTACGGTCAGCCCCAGCATTTT.

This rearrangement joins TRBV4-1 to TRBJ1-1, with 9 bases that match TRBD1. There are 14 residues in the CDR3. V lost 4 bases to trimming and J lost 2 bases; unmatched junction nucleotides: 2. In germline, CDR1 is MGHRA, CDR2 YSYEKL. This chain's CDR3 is CASSRGQGNTEAFF. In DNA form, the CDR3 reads TGCGCCAGCAGCCGGGGACAGGGTAACACTGAAGCTTTCTTT.

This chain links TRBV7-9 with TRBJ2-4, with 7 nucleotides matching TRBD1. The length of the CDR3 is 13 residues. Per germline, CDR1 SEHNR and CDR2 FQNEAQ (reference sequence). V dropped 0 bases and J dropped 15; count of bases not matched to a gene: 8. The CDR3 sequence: CASSLAGTAIGYF. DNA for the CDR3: TGTGCCAGCAGCTTAGCCGGGACAGCCATAGGGTACTTC.

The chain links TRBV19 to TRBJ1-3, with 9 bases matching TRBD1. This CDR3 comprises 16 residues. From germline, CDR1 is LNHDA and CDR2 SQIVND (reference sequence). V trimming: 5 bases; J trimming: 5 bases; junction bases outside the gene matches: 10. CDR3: CASSSQGALWRNTIYF. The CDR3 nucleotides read TGTGCCAGTAGTTCACAGGGGGCATTATGGAGAAACACCATATATTTT.